The rows below give T cell receptor delta chains drawn from one sample of a study of γδ T cells in repeated Plasmodium falciparum infection. TCRdb reran clone calling via CATT on the multiplex PCR reads. In the table there are tens of thousands of delta-chain clones, 0.75% to 1% of which are singletons. The sequencing input was gamma-delta T cells from blood. These receptors all stem from a pool of human donors (malaria-infected and uninfected, not separated). Each CDR3 is given with its conserved first and last residue. The D gene is left open where the match is weak. Expanded clones are given a class, and other clones once, few, many or no size at all.

size: many
V: TRDV1
D: TRDD2
J: TRDJ1
CDR3: CALGELFPSSLTIRKLIF
DNA: TGTGCTCTTGGGGAACTTTTTCCTTCCTCCCTTACGATCAGGAAACTCATCTTT

size: many
V: TRDV1
D: .
J: TRDJ1
CDR3: CALGAKTGSLIF
DNA: TGTGCTCTTGGGGCAAAAACAGGCTCCCTCATCTTT

size: many
V: TRDV2
D: .
J: TRDJ1
CDR3: CACDTGGGKTGTYSDKLIF
DNA: TGTGCCTGTGACACCGGGGGGGGCAAGACTGGGACCTACTCCGATAAACTCATCTTT

size: many
V: TRDV2
D: .
J: TRDJ1
CDR3: CACDPVPTAGGDTYTDKLIF
DNA: TGTGCCTGTGACCCAGTTCCCACAGCCGGGGGAGACACGTACACCGATAAACTCATCTTT

size: medium-sized
V: TRDV1
D: .
J: TRDJ1
CDR3: CALGGRLKKSLRYTDKLIF
DNA: TGTGCTCTTGGGGGAAGACTTAAAAAGTCCCTCCGGTACACCGATAAACTCATCTTT

size: many
V: TRDV3
D: .
J: TRDJ1
CDR3: CAFRGTPFGGLIF
DNA: TGTGCCTTTAGAGGGACTCCTTTCGGGGGACTCATCTTT

size: medium-sized
V: TRDV1
D: TRDD3
J: TRDJ1
CDR3: CALGRSTGLGRHTDKLIF
DNA: TGTGCTCTTGGGAGATCTACAGGACTGGGGCGTCACACCGATAAACTCATCTTT

size: many
V: TRDV1
D: TRDD3
J: TRDJ1
CDR3: CALGERDYFLREAQYWGTHTDKLIF
DNA: TGTGCTCTTGGGGAACGGGATTATTTCCTACGTGAGGCCCAGTACTGGGGGACGCACACCGATAAACTCATCTTT

size: many
V: TRDV2
D: TRDD3
J: TRDJ1
CDR3: CACSVLGDPYTDKLIF
DNA: TGTGCCTGTTCCGTACTGGGGGATCCCTACACCGATAAACTCATCTTT

size: many
V: TRDV1
D: .
J: TRDJ1
CDR3: CALGEPPFLGKSWGADKLIF
DNA: TGTGCTCTTGGGGAACCTCCATTCCTAGGGAAGTCCTGGGGGGCAGATAAACTCATCTTT

size: medium-sized
V: TRDV2
D: TRDD3
J: TRDJ1
CDR3: CACDTGGPDTDKLIF
DNA: TGTGCCTGTGACACTGGGGGACCGGACACCGATAAACTCATCTTT

size: many
V: TRDV1
D: TRDD3
J: TRDJ1
CDR3: CALGEHSQPSYKNWGIRPDKLIF
DNA: TGTGCTCTTGGGGAACATAGTCAGCCTTCCTACAAGAACTGGGGGATACGGCCCGATAAACTCATCTTT

size: many
V: TRDV1
D: TRDD2
J: TRDJ1
CDR3: CALGDAGLPTSPRVGKLIF
DNA: TGTGCTCTTGGGGACGCAGGCCTTCCTACGTCTCCCCGAGTGGGTAAACTCATCTTT

size: few
V: TRDV2
D: TRDD3
J: TRDJ2
CDR3: CACDTWGTAQLFF
DNA: TGTGCCTGTGATACCTGGGGGACAGCCCAACTCTTCTTT

size: .
V: TRDV1
D: TRDD3
J: TRDJ1
CDR3: CALGAIQGGWGIGPVKLIF
DNA: TGTGCTCTTGGGGCCATACAGGGGGGTTGGGGGATAGGGCCCGTTAAACTCATCTTT

size: many
V: TRDV1
D: .
J: TRDJ1
CDR3: CALGELGLYTDKLIF
DNA: TGTGCTCTTGGGGAACTAGGCTTGTACACCGATAAACTCATCTTT

size: many
V: TRDV2
D: .
J: TRDJ3
CDR3: CACDTSPTGTLSWDTRQMFF
DNA: TGTGCCTGTGACACGAGCCCAACTGGGACCCTTTCCTGGGACACCCGACAGATGTTTTTC

size: medium-sized
V: TRDV2
D: TRDD3
J: TRDJ1
CDR3: CACDRVLGDTSLKLIF
DNA: TGTGCCTGTGATCGGGTACTGGGGGATACCTCCCTTAAACTCATCTTT

size: many
V: TRDV1
D: .
J: TRDJ1
CDR3: CALGEGGGQYTDKLIF
DNA: TGTGCTCTTGGGGAAGGGGGGGGACAATACACCGATAAACTCATCTTT

size: many
V: TRDV2
D: .
J: TRDJ1
CDR3: CACDTMGGTSGNTDKLIF
DNA: TGTGCCTGTGACACCATGGGGGGGACTTCGGGGAACACCGATAAACTCATCTTT

size: many
V: TRDV1
D: TRDD3
J: TRDJ1
CDR3: CALDLMGGGRFNDKLIF
DNA: TGTGCTCTTGACCTGATGGGTGGGGGACGATTTAACGATAAACTCATCTTT

size: .
V: TRDV3
D: TRDD3
J: TRDJ1
CDR3: CAFGPRLGDVFCGDKLIF
DNA: TGTGCCTTTGGCCCTCGACTGGGGGACGTTTTTTGCGGCGATAAACTCATCTTT

size: many
V: TRDV1
D: .
J: TRDJ1
CDR3: CALGELMGVRYTDKLIF
DNA: TGTGCTCTTGGGGAACTGATGGGGGTCAGGTACACCGATAAACTCATCTTT

size: many
V: TRDV1
D: TRDD3
J: TRDJ1
CDR3: CALGDNLTFYWGILNIVGLIF
DNA: TGTGCTCTTGGGGATAACCTAACCTTCTACTGGGGGATTCTTAATATAGTGGGACTCATCTTT